This T cell receptor beta chain was captured by sequencing in a study of OX40 agonist ivuxolimab in advanced cancers. Study context: At 0.01 to 10 mg/kg, ivuxolimab was administered intravenously to patients every 2 weeks. Regarding the study as a whole: With doses of 0.1-3.0 mg/kg, partial responders showed among the lowest clonal expansion.

Repertoires were generated with immunoSEQ multiplex PCR, while TCRdb's copy carries only in-frame clones and drops some. The sample comprises about 64,000 clones, roughly nine tenths of which are singletons, and under 0.85% rests with the top ten. The count of this clone is one. Its antigen is unknown. The V gene's germline CDR1 is MNHNS and CDR2 SASEGT. V was trimmed by 6 bases and J by 6 bases, leaving 12 bases between them. The CDR3 is 12 amino acids. The source was CD4+ or CD8+ T cells sorted from blood, collected in a trial of the OX40 agonist ivuxolimab. The chain is built from TRBV6-1 and TRBJ2-7, with a weak D call TRBD2 (6 bases). The clonotype originates from an adult with an advanced solid tumor such as melanoma, head and neck, liver or kidney cancer. CDR3 in amino acids: CASSQRGGEQYF. The CDR3 bases are TGTGCCAGCAGCCAAAGGGGAGGCGAGCAGTACTTC.